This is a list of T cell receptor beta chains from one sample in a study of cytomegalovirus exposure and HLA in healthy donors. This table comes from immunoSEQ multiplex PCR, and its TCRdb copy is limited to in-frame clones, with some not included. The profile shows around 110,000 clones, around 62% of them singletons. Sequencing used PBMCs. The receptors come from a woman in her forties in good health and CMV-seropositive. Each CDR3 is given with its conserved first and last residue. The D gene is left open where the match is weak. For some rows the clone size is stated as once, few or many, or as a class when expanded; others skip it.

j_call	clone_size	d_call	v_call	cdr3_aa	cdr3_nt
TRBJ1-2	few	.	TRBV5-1	CASSLSDSAYGYTF	TGCGCCAGCAGCTTGTCGGACAGTGCCTATGGCTACACCTTC
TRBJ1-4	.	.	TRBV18	CASSREAATNEKLFF	TGTGCCAGCTCCCGCGAAGCTGCAACTAATGAAAAACTGTTTTTT
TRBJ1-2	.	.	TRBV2	CASSSRTF	TGTGCCAGCAGCTCGCGCACCTTC
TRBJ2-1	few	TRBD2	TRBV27	CASSLSGSMLYNEQFF	TGTGCCAGCAGTTTAAGCGGGAGTATGTTATACAATGAGCAGTTCTTC
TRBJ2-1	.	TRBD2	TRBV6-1	CASSSASGSDEQFF	TGTGCCAGCAGTAGCGCTAGCGGGTCGGATGAGCAGTTCTTC
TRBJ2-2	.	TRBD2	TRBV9	CASSLRTSGSSGELFF	TGTGCCAGCAGCCTTCGGACTAGCGGGAGTAGCGGGGAGCTGTTTTTT
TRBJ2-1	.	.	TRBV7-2	CASSLVLASSGNEQFF	TGTGCCAGCAGCTTAGTCCTAGCGTCTTCTGGCAATGAGCAGTTCTTC
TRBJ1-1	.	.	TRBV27	CASSFRGSNTEAFF	TGTGCCAGCAGTTTCAGGGGCTCGAACACTGAAGCTTTCTTT
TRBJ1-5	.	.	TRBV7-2	CASSLQGDYQPQHF	TGTGCCAGCAGCTTACAAGGGGACTATCAGCCCCAGCATTTT
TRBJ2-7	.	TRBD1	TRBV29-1	CSVEYRGQGAYEQYF	TGCAGCGTTGAGTATAGAGGACAGGGGGCCTACGAGCAGTACTTC